This is a list of T cell receptor beta chains from one sample in a study of Ad26.COV2.S vaccination and SARS-CoV-2 variants. Generated by immunoSEQ multiplex PCR, the TCRdb table keeps only in-frame clones and is missing some. Counted here are about 680,000 clones, about 89% occurring once; the ten biggest clones make up over 1.3%. The sequenced sample was peripheral blood, obtained in a trial of Ad26.COV2.S vaccine versus placebo. The source is a person aged 18 to 65 who received the Ad26.COV2.S COVID-19 vaccine or a placebo. Each CDR3 is given with its conserved first and last residue.

>TRBV6-2/TRBV6-3
CASSLTGSGTDTQYF
>TRBV3-1/TRBV3-2
CASSSLGSNQPQHF
>TRBV18
CAAPGGTGELFF
>TRBV24-1
CATSDPPGTGNNIQYF
>TRBV10-3
CASGQGGRQPQHF
>TRBV6-5
CASRPGTGGKTEAFF
>TRBV7-9
CASSLSLIGELFF
>TRBV7-6
CASSLEGGASNQPQHF
>TRBV5-6
CASSSTGRYNSPLHF
>TRBV12-3/TRBV12-4
CASSLQRGYEQYF
>TRBV30
CAWADRSNQPQHF
>TRBV15
CATSRGKGSSYEQYF
>TRBV12-3/TRBV12-4
CASSLWVETQYF
>TRBV5-1
CASTRDTWNTEAFF
>TRBV19
CASSIEAGRETQYF
>TRBV11-2
CASSLAYNEQFF
>TRBV3-1/TRBV3-2
CASSQINPRQRLHYGYTF
>TRBV7-2
CASSFPDRGGYTF
>TRBV5-1
CASTPGRGLTGELFF
>TRBV2
CASYRGLGEKLFF
>TRBV7-2
CASSLGTSGGTDTQYF
>TRBV9
CASSEQAGRDEQFF
>TRBV30
CAWSALGTASYNEQFF
>TRBV18
CASSQDRDYEQYF
>TRBV30
CAWSVWGSSYNEQFF
>TRBV7-9
CASSASGRTDTQYF
>TRBV12-3/TRBV12-4
CASSRQGTDTQYF
>TRBV18
CASSISGTGNTIYF
>TRBV10-3
CAISESDLQINSPLHF
>TRBV7-9
CASSRQHTEAFF
>TRBV20-1
CSVRHTYEQYF
>TRBV15
CATRNRANTGELFF
>TRBV19
CASSIVPGLDSGNTIYF
>TRBV3-1/TRBV3-2
CASSLPREGRSNTGELFF
>TRBV6-5
CASTRGNEQYF
>TRBV6-5
CASSYSGQGQPQHF
>TRBV20-1
CSAITGPGYTF
>TRBV4-3
CASSRGRVDSGANVLTF
>TRBV10-2
CASSESGANRAPQHF
>TRBV19
CASSIDRGHLEAFF
>TRBV7-2
CASSPVRGSYNEQFF
>TRBV3-1/TRBV3-2
CASSQVWTGNTEAFF